One sample yielded the 3 T cell receptor beta chains listed below, sequenced in a study of beta chain features in type 1 diabetes (dated by TCRdb to between 2017 and 2018). Libraries came from the immunoSEQ multiplex PCR assay. The entire amount of isolated RNA was reverse transcribed using the High Capacity cDNA Reverse Transcription Kit, so the sequenced TCRB transcripts were expressed ones. Not all clones reach the TCRdb copy of this immuneACCESS table, which keeps in-frame sequences only. Checked studies attribute under half of the gap to unresolved V genes and leave the rest unexplained. The sample table records about 160,000 clones; roughly 8% of these occur just once. The leading ten clones occupy roughly 0.5% of the sample. Broad study findings and their caveats: Type 1 diabetes patients showed a moderate but significant shortening of TCRB CDR3 length in all four CD4+ subsets.

These TCRs are of unknown antigen specificity. Specimen: central memory CD4+ T cells from blood. These receptor sequences come from a young man with type 1 diabetes.

This clone appeared a few times. This chain links TRBV9 with TRBJ1-1, with D possibly being TRBD1 (5 bases). The CDR3 runs 16 residues. V lost 2 bases and J 1 base, leaving 15 bases between the germline ends. Germline CDR1 and CDR2: SGDLS and YYNGEE. For the CDR3, the DNA is TGTGCCAGCAGCGTGTGGCCGGGACTTACGAACACTGAAGCTTTCTTT. Its translation is CASSVWPGLTNTEAFF.

The chain combines TRBV5-4 with TRBJ2-1; 7 nucleotides align to TRBD2. The V and J ends lost 4 bases and 2 bases, in that order; junction bases with no gene match: 6. CDR1 SGHNT and CDR2 YYREEE come from the germline V gene (reference sequence). The CDR3 sequence is 15 residues long. The CDR3 is CASSQTSSAYNEQFF. Written as DNA, the CDR3 is TGTGCCAGCAGCCAGACTAGCTCGGCCTACAATGAGCAGTTCTTC.

This clone appeared many times. This chain connects TRBV18 to TRBJ1-1; 8 nucleotides line up with TRBD1. The CDR3 sequence is 15 residues long. Germline CDR1 KGHSH, CDR2 LQKENI. Trimming took 3 bases from V and 1 from J; bases not matched to a gene: 4. CDR3: CASSPTGGSNTEAFF. The CDR3 DNA follows: TGTGCCAGCTCACCTACAGGGGGTTCGAACACTGAAGCTTTCTTT.